Listed here are 7 T cell receptor beta chains from one sample, sequenced in a study of T cells in Graves' hyperthyroidism and ophthalmopathy. Authors of the study amplified TCR beta CDR3 regions from RNA transcripts. First-round RT-PCR targeting the TCR CDR3 was performed with the HTBI primer set. TCRdb re-analysed the multiplex PCR reads in MiXCR, keeping a single row per CDR3 protein. The sample lists about 380,000 distinct CDR3 sequences; about a fifth were seen once. Sequenced: blood. Source of these receptors: a young man with Graves' ophthalmopathy.

This clonotype was recorded many times. The chain links TRBV3-1 to TRBJ2-7; 10 bases match TRBD2. This CDR3 has 15 residues. V trimming: 4 bases; J trimming: 0 bases; junction bases outside the gene matches: 3. Germline V CDR1 and CDR2: LGHDT, YNNKEL (reference sequence). As DNA, the CDR3 is TGTGCCAGCAGCCCAGGACTAGCGGTCTCCTACGAGCAGTACTTC. Translation gives CASSPGLAVSYEQYF.

This clonotype was seen more than once but under ten times. This chain connects TRBV14 to TRBJ2-7, with a possible D match to TRBD1 (5 bases). V was pared by 4 bases and J by 3 bases, with 13 bases between. Germline V lookup: CDR1 SGHDN, CDR2 FVKESK. The CDR3 sequence is 14 residues long. The CDR3 region has the DNA TGTGCCAGCAGCCCATTAGACAGCCTCTACGAGCAGTACTTC. Translating gives CASSPLDSLYEQYF. Drawing the rest from reference TRBV14 and TRBJ2-7, the complete variable domain is EAGVTQFPSHSVIEKGQTVTLRCDPISGHDNLYWYRRVMGKEIKFLLHFVKESKQDESGMPNNRFLAERTGGTYSTLKVQPAELEDSGVYFCASSPLDSLYEQYFGPGTRLTVT.

V usage is TRBV6-1 and J usage is TRBJ2-7, with a weak D call TRBD2 (7 bases). The germline CDR1 and CDR2 sequences are MNHNS and SASEGT. V lost 5 bases and J lost 4, with 21 bases in between. The length of the CDR3 is 16 residues. The CDR3 sequence: CASSYSRGGGGYEQYF. As DNA, the CDR3 is TGTGCCAGCAGTTACAGTCGGGGAGGGGGAGGATACGAGCAGTACTTC.

This clonotype was picked up many times. V is TRBV2 and J is TRBJ1-2; D is possibly TRBD1 (5 bases). Deletions cut 0 bases from V and 0 bases from J, with 17 bases between. This CDR3 is 18 amino acids long. Germline CDR1 SNHLY, CDR2 FYNNEI. This CDR3 is CASSEAGGTAISNYGYTF. CDR3 DNA sequence: TGTGCCAGCAGTGAAGCGGGAGGGACGGCCATATCTAACTATGGCTACACCTTC.

The chain recombines TRBV4-1 with TRBJ1-5; D call uncertain. The CDR3 contains 14 residues. Germline loops: CDR1 MGHRA, CDR2 YSYEKL. V shed 3 bases and J shed 1 base, with 7 bases lying between them. The CDR3 loop is CASSQYTSNQPQHF. CDR3 bases: TGCGCCAGCAGCCAGTATACGAGCAATCAGCCCCAGCATTTT.

Only a few counts were recorded for this clonotype. The chain carries TRBV7-9 and TRBJ2-1; TRBD2 matches 8 bases. Germline V CDR1 and CDR2: SEHNR, FQNEAQ (reference sequence). The CDR3 is made up of 16 amino acids. V lost 5 bases and J lost 9; bases outside the gene matches: 15. This chain's CDR3 is CASSPTDPGGRGEQFF. The CDR3 bases are TGTGCCAGCAGCCCAACGGATCCGGGGGGGCGGGGTGAGCAGTTCTTC.

This clonotype was counted once. The chain combines TRBV6-1 with TRBJ2-3; the match to TRBD2 covers 12 bases. This CDR3 spans 18 amino acids. CDR1 and CDR2 (germline): MNHNS, SASEGT. Germline trimming cut 4 bases from V and 3 bases from J; bases unmatched to any gene: 11. Here the CDR3 DNA reads TGTGCCAGCAGTGGGTGGACTAGCGGGGCCCCGAGAACAGATACGCAGTATTTT. Amino acid sequence: CASSGWTSGAPRTDTQYF.